A selection of T cell receptor beta chains follows, all from one sample in a study of shared clonotypes between healthy human individuals. TCRdb keeps only in-frame clones here, not all; method: immunoSEQ multiplex PCR. The table lists 730,000 or so clones, more than 70% of them singletons. Material for sequencing was memory CD4+ T cells sorted from blood. These receptors were obtained from a woman aged 25-40 years in good health. Each CDR3 is given with its conserved first and last residue. A D gene is named only where the DNA matches it firmly. The size field is filled for only some rows; it gives once, few, many or a size class.

>.|TRBV28|.|TRBJ2-2
TGTGCCAGCAGCCTATGGGGCACCGGGGAGCTGTTTTTT
CASSLWGTGELFF
>TRBD1|TRBV4-1|.|TRBJ1-2
TGCGCCAGCAGCCAAGACTGGAGGACAGGGGTTGGCTACACCTTC
CASSQDWRTGVGYTF
>TRBD1|TRBV6-1|few|TRBJ1-2
TGTGCCAGCAGCAGAGACAGGGCGACAGGCTACACCTTC
CASSRDRATGYTF
>TRBD2|TRBV19|few|TRBJ2-3
TGTGCCAGTAGTACAAGGCCTGGCGGGAGGGCCCGAACAGATACGCAGTATTTT
CASSTRPGGRARTDTQYF
>.|TRBV5-1|.|TRBJ2-1
TGCGCCAGCAGCTTGGTTCAGGAGGGAGTAGGAAATGAGCAGTTCTTC
CASSLVQEGVGNEQFF
>.|TRBV28|.|TRBJ1-5
TGTGCCAGCACCCCCTCCGGGGATCAGCCCCAGCATTTT
CASTPSGDQPQHF
>TRBD1|TRBV6-1|.|TRBJ1-5
TGTGCCAGCAGTACAAACAGGGGTTTTCGGCCCCAGCATTTT
CASSTNRGFRPQHF
>TRBD2|TRBV5-5|.|TRBJ2-2
TGTGCCAGCAGCTTGGGACTAGCGAGTAGAACTGGGGAGCTGTTTTTT
CASSLGLASRTGELFF
>TRBD2|TRBV30|.|TRBJ2-1
TGTGCCTGGGGGACTAGCGGGGGAGGGCAGTTCTTC
CAWGTSGGGQFF
>TRBD1|TRBV7-9|.|TRBJ1-4
TGTGCCAGCAGCCCCGGACAGGGTACTTATGAAAAACTGTTTTTT
CASSPGQGTYEKLFF
>TRBD2|TRBV19|.|TRBJ2-7
TGTGCCAGTAGTATCCTAGCGGGAGGGCCCCACGAGCAGTACTTC
CASSILAGGPHEQYF
>.|TRBV5-1|.|TRBJ2-5
TGCGCCAGCAGCTTGGAGGGGTGGGAGACCCAGTACTTC
CASSLEGWETQYF
>TRBD1|TRBV5-1|.|TRBJ2-3
TGCGCCAGCAGCTTTAGACAGGGTGGAGATACGCAGTATTTT
CASSFRQGGDTQYF
>TRBD2|TRBV7-9|.|TRBJ2-5
TGTGCCAGCAGTCTCGGTTATAGCGGGATAGGGGAGACCCAGTACTTC
CASSLGYSGIGETQYF
>.|TRBV25-1|many|TRBJ2-1
TGTGCCAGTACCGCCGAGAGTCGGGAGCAGTTCTTC
CASTAESREQFF
>.|TRBV28|.|TRBJ1-1
TGTGCCAGCCACCAAGGAGCCTCTGAAGCTTTCTTT
CASHQGASEAFF
>.|TRBV4-2|.|TRBJ1-2
TGTGCCAGCAGCCAAGATGTAAAGGCAGAAATCTCTGGCTACACCTTC
CASSQDVKAEISGYTF
>TRBD1|TRBV29-1|.|TRBJ1-1
TGCAGCGTAACGACGACAGGGATGAACACTGAAGCTTTCTTT
CSVTTTGMNTEAFF
>.|TRBV4-1|.|TRBJ2-5
TGCGCCAGCAGCCAAGTCAACACAGGGACGGGAGAGACCCAGTACTTC
CASSQVNTGTGETQYF
>TRBD1|TRBV2|.|TRBJ1-4
TGTGCCAGCCTCTCGGATACTCCGGGACAGGGTTTTGAAAAACTGTTTTTT
CASLSDTPGQGFEKLFF
>TRBD2|TRBV28|.|TRBJ2-3
TGTGCCAGCAGTACACTAGCGGGAGGGCCGGCTACGCAGTATTTT
CASSTLAGGPATQYF
>.|TRBV5-1|.|TRBJ2-1
TGCGCCAGCAGAAAAGGGGTGTCCGATGAGCAGTTCTTC
CASRKGVSDEQFF
>.|TRBV5-1|many|TRBJ1-4
TGCGCCAGCAGCAAGTCTTCAGGGACTAATGAAAAACTGTTTTTT
CASSKSSGTNEKLFF
>.|TRBV21-1|.|TRBJ1-5
TGTGCCAGCAGCCCAAAGGGACAGGATAGCAATCAGCCCCAGCATTTT
CASSPKGQDSNQPQHF
>.|TRBV2|.|TRBJ1-1
TGTGCCAGCAGTTTACAGGGACCGGGCGGCACTGAAGCTTTCTTT
CASSLQGPGGTEAFF
>.|TRBV25-1|few|TRBJ1-3
TGTGCCAGCAGTGAATCGGGGGGTTCTGGAAACACCATATATTTT
CASSESGGSGNTIYF
>TRBD2|TRBV5-4|.|TRBJ2-7
TGTGCCAGCAGCTTGGCCGGGGGGGGCTACGAGCAGTACTTC
CASSLAGGGYEQYF
>TRBD2|TRBV15|.|TRBJ2-3
TGTGCCACCAGCAGCCGACTAGCGGGATTAGATACGCAGTATTTT
CATSSRLAGLDTQYF
>TRBD2|TRBV11-2|few|TRBJ2-7
TGTGCCAGCAGCTTCCAGCGGGATAGCTACGAGCAGTACTTC
CASSFQRDSYEQYF
>.|TRBV11-2|.|TRBJ2-3
TGTGCCAGCAGCTTAGTAGATCTTACAGATACGCAGTATTTT
CASSLVDLTDTQYF
>TRBD1|TRBV6-1|.|TRBJ2-7
TGTGCCAGCAGTGAATTCGGACAGGGAACCTACGAGCAGTACTTC
CASSEFGQGTYEQYF
>.|TRBV19|.|TRBJ2-1
TGTGCCAGTAGTATATCGGCCCGTGGGGGAGCCTACAATGAGCAGTTCTTC
CASSISARGGAYNEQFF
>.|TRBV4-1|.|TRBJ2-1
TGCGCCAGCAGCCACCTGGACATCGTTTCCTACAATGAGCAGTTCTTC
CASSHLDIVSYNEQFF
>TRBD2|TRBV15|.|TRBJ2-3
TGTGCCACCAGCACCCGGACTAGCGGGAGCTCAGATACGCAGTATTTT
CATSTRTSGSSDTQYF
>.|TRBV27|few|TRBJ1-3
TGTGCCAGCAGTTTACGACCAGGGTCATTCTCTGGAAACACCATATATTTT
CASSLRPGSFSGNTIYF
>.|TRBV28|.|TRBJ1-2
TGTGCCAGCAGCCCCCATGGGCGGACAAACTATGGCTACACCTTC
CASSPHGRTNYGYTF
>TRBD1|TRBV10-3|.|TRBJ1-3
TGTGCCATCAGTGACATGGGACAGGGTCGGGACACCATATATTTT
CAISDMGQGRDTIYF
>TRBD2|TRBV6-5|.|TRBJ2-4
TGTGCCAGCAGTTCATTGGCGGGAGGGCTGAACATTCAGTACTTC
CASSSLAGGLNIQYF
>TRBD1|TRBV11-1|.|TRBJ1-1
TGTGCCAGCAGCTCCGGGAGGACAGGGGCTGAAGCTTTCTTT
CASSSGRTGAEAFF
>TRBD1|TRBV7-9|.|TRBJ2-5
TGTGCCAGCAGCTTGCGGGACAGGGGACGCCCTCAATCGGTAGAGACCCAGTACTTC
CASSLRDRGRPQSVETQYF